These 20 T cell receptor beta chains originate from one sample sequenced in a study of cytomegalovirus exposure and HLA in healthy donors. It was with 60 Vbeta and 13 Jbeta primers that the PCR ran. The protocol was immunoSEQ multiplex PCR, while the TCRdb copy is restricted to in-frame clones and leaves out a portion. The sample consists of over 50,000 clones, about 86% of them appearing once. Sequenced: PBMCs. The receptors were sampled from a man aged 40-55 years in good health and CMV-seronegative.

The CDR3 region is CAAGHITSYGYTF. The CDR3, as DNA: TGTGCCGCGGGGCATATAACGAGCTATGGCTACACCTTC. The chain has TRBV28 and TRBJ1-2; D is perhaps TRBD1 (5 bases). The CDR3 runs to 13 residues. The germline gives CDR1 MDHEN, CDR2 SYDVKM. Trimming cost V 11 bases and J 4 bases, with 17 bases left between them.

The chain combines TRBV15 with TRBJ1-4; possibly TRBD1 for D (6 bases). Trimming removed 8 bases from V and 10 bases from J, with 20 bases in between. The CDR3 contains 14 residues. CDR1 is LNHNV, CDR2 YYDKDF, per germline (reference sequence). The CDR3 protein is CATGTSGTRGKLFF. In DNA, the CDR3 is TGTGCCACCGGGACCTCCGGGACACGGGGAAAACTGTTTTTT.

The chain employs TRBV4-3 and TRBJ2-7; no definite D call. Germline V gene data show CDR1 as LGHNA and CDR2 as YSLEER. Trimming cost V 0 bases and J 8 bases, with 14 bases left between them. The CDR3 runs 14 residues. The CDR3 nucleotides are TGCGCCAGCAGCCAAGACGAACAGAACGTCCAGCAGTACTTC. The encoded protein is CASSQDEQNVQQYF.

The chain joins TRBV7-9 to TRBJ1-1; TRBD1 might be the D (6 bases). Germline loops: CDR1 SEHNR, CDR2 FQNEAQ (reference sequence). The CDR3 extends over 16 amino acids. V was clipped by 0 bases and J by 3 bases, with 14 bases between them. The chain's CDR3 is CASSLALRAGDTEAFF. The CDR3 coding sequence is TGTGCCAGCAGCTTAGCTCTGAGGGCAGGGGACACTGAAGCTTTCTTT.

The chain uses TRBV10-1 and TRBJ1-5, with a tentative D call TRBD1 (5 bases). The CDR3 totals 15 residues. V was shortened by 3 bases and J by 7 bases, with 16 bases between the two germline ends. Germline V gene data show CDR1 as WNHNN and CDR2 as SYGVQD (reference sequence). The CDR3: CASSESPGKIQPQHF. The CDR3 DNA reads TGCGCCAGCAGTGAAAGTCCAGGGAAGATACAGCCCCAGCATTTT.

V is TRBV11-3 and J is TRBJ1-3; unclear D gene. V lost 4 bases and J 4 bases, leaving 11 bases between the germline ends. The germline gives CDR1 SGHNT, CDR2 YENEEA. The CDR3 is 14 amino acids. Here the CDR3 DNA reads TGTGCCAGCAGCTATACCTCGGGGGGAAACACCATATATTTT. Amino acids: CASSYTSGGNTIYF.

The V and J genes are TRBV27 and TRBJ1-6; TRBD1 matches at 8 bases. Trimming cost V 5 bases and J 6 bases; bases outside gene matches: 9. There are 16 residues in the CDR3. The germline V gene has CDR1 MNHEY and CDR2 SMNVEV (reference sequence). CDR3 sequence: CASSLSLTGVNSPLHF. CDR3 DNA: TGTGCCAGCAGTCTTTCCTTGACAGGGGTTAATTCACCCCTCCACTTT.

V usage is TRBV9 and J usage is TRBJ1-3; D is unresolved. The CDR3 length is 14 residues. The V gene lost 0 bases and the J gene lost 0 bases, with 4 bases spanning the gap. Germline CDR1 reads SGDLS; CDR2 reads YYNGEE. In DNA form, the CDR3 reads TGTGCCAGCAGCGTAGGGAGCTCTGGAAACACCATATATTTT. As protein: CASSVGSSGNTIYF.

CDR3 nucleotide sequence: TGTGCCAGCAGTGAATCTGGGACAGGGGGCGCCTACGAGCAGTACGTC. It encodes CASSESGTGGAYEQYV. The chain couples TRBV6-1 to TRBJ2-7, with 12 bases matching TRBD1. V lost 2 bases and J lost 2; bases outside the gene matches: 4. The CDR3 consists of 16 residues. Looked up from germline, CDR1 is MNHNS and CDR2 is SASEGT.

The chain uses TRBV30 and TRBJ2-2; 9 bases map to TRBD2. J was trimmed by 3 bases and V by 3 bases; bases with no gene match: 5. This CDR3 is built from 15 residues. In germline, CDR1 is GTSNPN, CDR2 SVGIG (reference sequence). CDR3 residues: CAWRAGGWDTGELFF. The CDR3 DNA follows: TGTGCCTGGAGGGCGGGGGGGTGGGACACCGGGGAGCTGTTTTTT.

The CDR3 DNA reads as TGTGCCAGCAGTTTTCAGGACAGGGCTCAAGAGACCCAGTACTTC. Translated: CASSFQDRAQETQYF. V and J are TRBV6-6 and TRBJ2-5; TRBD1 matches at 8 bases. Per the germline V gene, CDR1 is MNHNY and CDR2 is SVGAGI (reference sequence). With 4 bases clipped from V and 2 bases from J, the junction kept 6 bases outside the gene matches. There are 15 residues in the CDR3.

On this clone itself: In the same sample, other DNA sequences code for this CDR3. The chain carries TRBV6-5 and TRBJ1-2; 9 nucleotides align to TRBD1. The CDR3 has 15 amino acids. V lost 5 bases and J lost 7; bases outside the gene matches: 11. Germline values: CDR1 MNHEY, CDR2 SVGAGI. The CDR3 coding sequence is TGTGCCAGCAGTCCCCGAGGGACAGGGATGGGTGGCTACACCTTC. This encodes CASSPRGTGMGGYTF.

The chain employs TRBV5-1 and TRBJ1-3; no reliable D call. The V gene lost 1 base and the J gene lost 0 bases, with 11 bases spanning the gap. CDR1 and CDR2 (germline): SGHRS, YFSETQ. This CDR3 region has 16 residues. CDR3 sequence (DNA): TGCGCCAGCAGCTTGTCCCACCTAGCCTCTGGAAACACCATATATTTT. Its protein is CASSLSHLASGNTIYF.

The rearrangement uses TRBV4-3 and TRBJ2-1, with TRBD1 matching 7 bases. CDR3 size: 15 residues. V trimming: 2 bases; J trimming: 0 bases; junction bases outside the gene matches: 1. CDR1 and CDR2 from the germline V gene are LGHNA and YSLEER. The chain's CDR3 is CASSQRDSSYNEQFF. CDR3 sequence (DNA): TGCGCCAGCAGCCAACGGGACAGCTCCTACAATGAGCAGTTCTTC.

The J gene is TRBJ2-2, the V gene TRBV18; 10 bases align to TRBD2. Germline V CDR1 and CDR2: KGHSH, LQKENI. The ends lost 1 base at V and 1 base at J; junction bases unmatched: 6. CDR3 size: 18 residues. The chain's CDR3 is CASSPLPRTSGNTGELFF. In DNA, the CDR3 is TGTGCCAGCTCACCACTCCCTCGGACTAGCGGGAACACCGGGGAGCTGTTTTTT.

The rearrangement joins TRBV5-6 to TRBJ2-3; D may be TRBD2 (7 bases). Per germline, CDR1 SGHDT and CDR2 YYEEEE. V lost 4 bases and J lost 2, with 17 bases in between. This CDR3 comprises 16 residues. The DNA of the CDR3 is TGTGCCAGCAGCGTACGGCGGGGGCGACTCACAGATACGCAGTATTTT. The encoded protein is CASSVRRGRLTDTQYF. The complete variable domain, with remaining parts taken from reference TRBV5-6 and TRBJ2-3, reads DAGVTQSPTHLIKTRGQQVTLRCSPKSGHDTVSWYQQALGQGPQFIFQYYEEEERQRGNFPDRFSGHQFPNYSSELNVNALLLGDSALYLCASSVRRGRLTDTQYFGPGTRLTVL.

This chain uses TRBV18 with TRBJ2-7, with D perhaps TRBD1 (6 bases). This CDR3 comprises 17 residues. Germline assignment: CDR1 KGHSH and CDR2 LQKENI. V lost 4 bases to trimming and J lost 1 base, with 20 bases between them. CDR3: CASSQERTAPKSYEQYF. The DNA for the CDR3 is TGTGCCAGCTCACAAGAGCGGACAGCTCCAAAATCCTACGAGCAGTACTTC.

Written as DNA, the CDR3 is TGTGCCTGGAGTGTCGGGACTAGAGGGGGTGAGACCCAGTACTTC. It encodes CAWSVGTRGGETQYF. The V and J genes are TRBV30 and TRBJ2-5; TRBD2 agrees at 8 bases. From germline, CDR1 is GTSNPN and CDR2 SVGIG (reference sequence). The trim removed 0 bases at V and 5 bases at J, leaving 8 bases unmatched. The CDR3 extends over 15 amino acids.

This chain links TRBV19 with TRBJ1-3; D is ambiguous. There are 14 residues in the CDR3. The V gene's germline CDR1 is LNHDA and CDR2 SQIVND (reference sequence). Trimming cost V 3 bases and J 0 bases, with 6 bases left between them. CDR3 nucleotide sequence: TGTGCCAGTAGTATCCGGTACTCTGGAAACACCATATATTTT. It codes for CASSIRYSGNTIYF.

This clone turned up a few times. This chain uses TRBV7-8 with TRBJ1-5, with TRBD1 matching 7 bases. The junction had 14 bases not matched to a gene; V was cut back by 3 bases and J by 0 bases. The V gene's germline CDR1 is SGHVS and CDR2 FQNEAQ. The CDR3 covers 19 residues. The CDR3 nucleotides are TGTGCCAGCAGCTTCTTCCGGACAGGCCCCTCATATAGCAATCAGCCCCAGCATTTT. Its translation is CASSFFRTGPSYSNQPQHF.